This record concerns one T cell receptor beta chain sequence. No antigen is known for it. These data are taken from a study of T cell responses to AZD1222 COVID-19 vaccine. Study conclusions and caveats: Unmutated variant regions reportedly attract nearly half of all spike-specific TCRs. Donors in the cohort were predominantly white British and more often female, and clonal diversity was possibly underestimated. All repertoire sampling was performed exclusively after the peak T cell response. Two AZD1222 doses significantly raised spike-specific TCR breadth and depth over controls.

Using immunoSEQ multiplex PCR, the repertoire was profiled, and TCRdb retains in-frame clones only, with some absent. Of approximately 180,000 clones listed, around nine tenths are singletons. The germline V gene encodes CDR1 MGHRA and CDR2 YSYEKL. V was pared by 4 bases and J by 5 bases, with 9 bases between. There are 14 residues in the CDR3. The chain recombines TRBV4-1 with TRBJ1-6; D is ambiguous. The specimen comprised peripheral blood, sampled on day 0 of AZD1222 vaccination. This sequence was found in an adult in good health. The CDR3 nucleotides are TGCGCCAGCAGCCGGTTTGACGATAATTCACCCCTCCACTTT. Its protein product is CASSRFDDNSPLHF.